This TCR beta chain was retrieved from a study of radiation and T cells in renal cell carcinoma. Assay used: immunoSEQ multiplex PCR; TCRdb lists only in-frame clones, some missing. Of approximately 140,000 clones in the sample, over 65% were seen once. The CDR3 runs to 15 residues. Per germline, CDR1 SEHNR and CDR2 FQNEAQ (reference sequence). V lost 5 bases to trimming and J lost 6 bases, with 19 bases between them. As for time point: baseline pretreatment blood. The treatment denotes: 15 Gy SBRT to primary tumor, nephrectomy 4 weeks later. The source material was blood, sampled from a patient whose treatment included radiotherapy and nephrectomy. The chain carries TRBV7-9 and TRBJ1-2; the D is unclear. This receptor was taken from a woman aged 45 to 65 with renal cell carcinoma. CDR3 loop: CASSPSVGPPHGYTF. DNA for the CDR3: TGTGCCAGCAGCCCCTCGGTCGGGCCCCCTCATGGCTACACCTTC.